This TCR beta chain was recorded in a study of T cell repertoires in cytomegalovirus infection. Study-wide background: Peptides in the study included HLA-C-restricted and HLA-B-restricted CMV epitopes.

Study-wide results and limits: Pooled public TCR beta family frequency picked out CMV carriers with the relevant HLA.

In regard to this clonotype: The target antigen is unknown.

Germline-derived CDR1 and CDR2 are SGHAT and FQNNGV. The CDR3 has 14 amino acids. Between the trimmed V and J ends, which lost 2 bases and 4 bases, there was a span of 9 bases. TCRdb independently ran MiXCR on the reads; one entry per CDR3 protein. This table holds hundreds of thousands of distinct CDR3 sequences, roughly 42% found once. The chain links TRBV11-2 to TRBJ2-1; a weak D match, TRBD2 (5 bases). The clonotype comes from a human donor in good health (CMV status not recorded). Some clones in this sample may be carry-over from other donors' samples. The source was cultured PBMCs, collected from culture after CMV antigen stimulation. The chain's CDR3 is CASSLIPGYNEQFF. The CDR3 region has the DNA TGTGCCAGCAGCTTAATCCCGGGGTACAATGAGCAGTTCTTC.